This T cell receptor beta chain stems from a study of T-cell reconstitution after alpha-beta-depleted transplantation in children. Unique molecular identifiers were incorporated into the prepared TCRbeta library. Via MiXCR, TCRdb re-called the PCR reads, giving one row per CDR3 protein. The repertoire holds 550,000 to 800,000 distinct CDR3 sequences, with around 13% as singletons. The CDR3 runs to 14 residues. V was trimmed by 0 bases and J by 2 bases, leaving 7 bases between them. Per germline, CDR1 SGHRS and CDR2 YFSETQ. The sample in question was PBMCs, obtained before TCRalphabeta/CD19-depleted stem cell transplant. J is TRBJ2-3 and V is TRBV5-1; D is unresolved. This receptor was taken from a girl aged 2 to 10 with congenital amegakaryocytic thrombocytopenia, due to receive a stem cell transplant. The DNA of the CDR3 is TGCGCCAGCAGCTTGGTGTGGCTCACAGATACGCAGTATTTT. Its translation: CASSLVWLTDTQYF.